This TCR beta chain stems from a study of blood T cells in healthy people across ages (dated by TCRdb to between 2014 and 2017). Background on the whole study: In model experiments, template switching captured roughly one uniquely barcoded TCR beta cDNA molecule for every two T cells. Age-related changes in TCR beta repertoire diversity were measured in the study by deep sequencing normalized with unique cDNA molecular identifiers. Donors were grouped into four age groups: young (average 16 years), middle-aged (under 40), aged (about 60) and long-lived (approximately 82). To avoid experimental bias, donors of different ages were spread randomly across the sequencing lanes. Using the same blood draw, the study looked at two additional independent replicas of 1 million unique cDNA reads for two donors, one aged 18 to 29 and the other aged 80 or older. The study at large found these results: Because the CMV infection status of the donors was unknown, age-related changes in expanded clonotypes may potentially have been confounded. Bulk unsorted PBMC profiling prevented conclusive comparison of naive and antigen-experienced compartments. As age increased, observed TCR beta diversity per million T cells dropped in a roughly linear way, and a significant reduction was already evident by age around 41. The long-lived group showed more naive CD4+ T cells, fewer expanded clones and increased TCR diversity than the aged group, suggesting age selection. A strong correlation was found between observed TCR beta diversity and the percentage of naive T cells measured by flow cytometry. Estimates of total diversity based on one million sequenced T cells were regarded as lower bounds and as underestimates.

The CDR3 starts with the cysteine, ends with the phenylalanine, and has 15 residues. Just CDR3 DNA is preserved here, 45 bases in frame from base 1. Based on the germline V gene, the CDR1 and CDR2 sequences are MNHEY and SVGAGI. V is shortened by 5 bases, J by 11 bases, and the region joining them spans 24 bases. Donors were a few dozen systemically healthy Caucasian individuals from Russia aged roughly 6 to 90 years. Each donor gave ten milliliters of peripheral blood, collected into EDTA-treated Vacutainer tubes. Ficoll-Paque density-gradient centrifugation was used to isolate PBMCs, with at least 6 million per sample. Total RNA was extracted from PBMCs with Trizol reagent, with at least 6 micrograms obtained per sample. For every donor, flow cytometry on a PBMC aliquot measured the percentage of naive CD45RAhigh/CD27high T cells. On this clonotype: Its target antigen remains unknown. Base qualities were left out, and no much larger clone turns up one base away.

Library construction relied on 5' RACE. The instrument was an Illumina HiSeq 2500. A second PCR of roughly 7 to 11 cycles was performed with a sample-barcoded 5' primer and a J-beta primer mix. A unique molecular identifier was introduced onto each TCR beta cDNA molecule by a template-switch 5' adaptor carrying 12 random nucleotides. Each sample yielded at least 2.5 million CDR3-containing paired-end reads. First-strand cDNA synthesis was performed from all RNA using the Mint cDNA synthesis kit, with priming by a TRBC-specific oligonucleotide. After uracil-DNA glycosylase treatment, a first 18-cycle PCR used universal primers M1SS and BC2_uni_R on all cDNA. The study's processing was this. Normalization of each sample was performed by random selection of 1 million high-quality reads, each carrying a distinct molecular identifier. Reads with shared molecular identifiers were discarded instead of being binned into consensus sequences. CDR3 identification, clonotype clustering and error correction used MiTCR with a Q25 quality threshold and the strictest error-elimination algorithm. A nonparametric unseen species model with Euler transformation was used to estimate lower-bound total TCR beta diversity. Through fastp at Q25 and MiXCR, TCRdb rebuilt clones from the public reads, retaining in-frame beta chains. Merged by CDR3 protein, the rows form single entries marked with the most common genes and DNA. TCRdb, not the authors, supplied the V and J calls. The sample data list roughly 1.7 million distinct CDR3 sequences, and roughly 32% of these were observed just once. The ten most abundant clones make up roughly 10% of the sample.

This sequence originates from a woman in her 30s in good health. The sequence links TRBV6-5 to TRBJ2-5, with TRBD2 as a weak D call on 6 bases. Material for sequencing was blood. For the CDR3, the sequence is CASSPSVGGLNEQYF. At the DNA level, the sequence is TGTGCCAGCAGTCCAAGCGTGGGGGGACTCAATGAGCAGTACTTC.